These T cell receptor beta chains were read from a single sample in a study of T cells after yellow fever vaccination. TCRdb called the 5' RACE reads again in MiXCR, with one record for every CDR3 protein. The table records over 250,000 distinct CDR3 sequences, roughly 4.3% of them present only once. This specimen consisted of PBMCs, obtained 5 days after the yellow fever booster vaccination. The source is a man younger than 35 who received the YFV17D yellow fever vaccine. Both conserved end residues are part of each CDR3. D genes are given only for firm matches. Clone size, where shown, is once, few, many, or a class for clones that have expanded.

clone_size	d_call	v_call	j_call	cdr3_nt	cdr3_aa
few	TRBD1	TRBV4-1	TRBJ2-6	TGCGCCAGCAGCCCCAACCCGGGACAGAGCTCTGGGGCCAACGTCCTGACTTTC	CASSPNPGQSSGANVLTF
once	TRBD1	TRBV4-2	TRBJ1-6	TGTGCCAGCAGCCAAGATCGACAGGGTCACCCCCTCCACTTT	CASSQDRQGHPLHF
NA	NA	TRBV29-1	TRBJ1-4	TGCAGCGTTGCACCTGGGATAGCCGGAGGAGAAAAACTGTTTTTT	CSVAPGIAGGEKLFF
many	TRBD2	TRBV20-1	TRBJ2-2	TGCAGTGCTATAGTAGCGGGGGGGCTGACCGGGGAGCTGTTTTTT	CSAIVAGGLTGELFF
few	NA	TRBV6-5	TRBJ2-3	TGTGCCAGCAGTTTCGCGACAAGTCCTTCCCCTGGTACGCAGTATTTT	CASSFATSPSPGTQYF
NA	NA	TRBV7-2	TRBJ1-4	TGTGCCAGCAGCTCCCAACCGGTGGGGTTAGGAGAAAAACTGTTTTTT	CASSSQPVGLGEKLFF
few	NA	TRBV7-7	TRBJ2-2	TGTGCTAGCAGCGGCCGTCGGGGCGCGAACACCGGGGAGCTGTTTTTT	CASSGRRGANTGELFF
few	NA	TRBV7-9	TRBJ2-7	TGTGCCAGCAGCTTTGACTTCGGGGAGCAGTACTTC	CASSFDFGEQYF
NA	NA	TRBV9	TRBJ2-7	TGTGCCAGCAGCGTAGCTCCGGGGCGAGGGACCTACGAGCAGTACTTC	CASSVAPGRGTYEQYF
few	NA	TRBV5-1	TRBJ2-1	TGCGCCAGCAGCTTGGAAGCGCCCATAAATGAGCAGTTCTTC	CASSLEAPINEQFF
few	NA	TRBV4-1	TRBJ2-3	TGCGCCAGCAGCCAGGGCACCGGCCCAGATACGCAGTATTTT	CASSQGTGPDTQYF
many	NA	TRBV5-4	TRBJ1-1	TGTGCCAGCAGCTTAGATCTCCAGGGGCGAAACACTGAAGCTTTCTTT	CASSLDLQGRNTEAFF
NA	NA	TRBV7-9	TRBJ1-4	TGTGCCAGCAGCTTGTCCTCCGGGACTCTTAATGAAAAACTGTTTTTT	CASSLSSGTLNEKLFF
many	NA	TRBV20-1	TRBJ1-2	TGCAGTGCTTTCCCGGCCACCTCACCATCTCCTAACTATGGCTACACCTTC	CSAFPATSPSPNYGYTF
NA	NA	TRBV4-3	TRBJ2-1	TGCGCCAGCAGCCAAGATGGTCGCAGGAATTACAATGAGCAGTTCTTC	CASSQDGRRNYNEQFF
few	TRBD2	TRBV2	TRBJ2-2	TGTGCCAGCAGTGAAGTTTGGACTAGCGGGGTTGTCGGGGAGCTGTTTTTT	CASSEVWTSGVVGELFF
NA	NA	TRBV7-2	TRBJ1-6	TGTGCCAGCAGCTTAGGAGGGCATAATTCACCCCTCCACTTT	CASSLGGHNSPLHF
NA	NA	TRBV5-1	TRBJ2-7	TGCGCCAGCAGCGCCGGACTGGCTTCCTACGAGCAGTACTTC	CASSAGLASYEQYF
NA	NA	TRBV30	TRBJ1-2	TGTGCCTGGACCGCCCAAGGACGAGGCTACACCTTC	CAWTAQGRGYTF
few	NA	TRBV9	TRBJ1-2	TGTGCCAGCAGCGCCGCAATCCGGGGCTCCCCCAACTATGGCTACACCTTC	CASSAAIRGSPNYGYTF
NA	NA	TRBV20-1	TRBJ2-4	TGCAGTGCTAGCGTCACCACTAACATTCAGTACTTC	CSASVTTNIQYF
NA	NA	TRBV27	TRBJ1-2	TGTGCCAGCCTCCGGGATGCCAACTCTAACTATGGCTACACCTTC	CASLRDANSNYGYTF
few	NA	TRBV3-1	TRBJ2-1	TGTGCCAGCAGCCGCCCTAGTAGGGGTGAGCAGTTCTTC	CASSRPSRGEQFF
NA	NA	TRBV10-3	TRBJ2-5	TGTGCCACCGGCGCCGGTGGGGCCGAGACCCAGTACTTC	CATGAGGAETQYF
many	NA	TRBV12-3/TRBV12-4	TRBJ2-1	TGTGCCAGCAGCTCCGCCGGGACAACCAATAAGCAGTTCTTC	CASSSAGTTNKQFF
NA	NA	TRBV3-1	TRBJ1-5	TGTGCCAGCAGCCAATTTAATAGCAATCAGCCCCAGCATTTT	CASSQFNSNQPQHF
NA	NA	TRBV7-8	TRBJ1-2	TGTGCCAGCAGCTTAGAACGGAAGGATCAGCTTGTTAACTATGGCTACACCTTC	CASSLERKDQLVNYGYTF
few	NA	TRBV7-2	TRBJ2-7	TGTGCCAGCAGCTTATATCTCCAAACTAGCTACGAGCAGTACTTC	CASSLYLQTSYEQYF
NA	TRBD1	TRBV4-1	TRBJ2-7	TGCGCCAGCAGCCTCTCAAGGACAGGGGCCTACGAGCAGTACTTC	CASSLSRTGAYEQYF
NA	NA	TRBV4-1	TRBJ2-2	TGCGCCAGCAGCCAAGAAAGGATCGGGGAACAGGACTTCAGGGAGCTGTTTTTT	CASSQERIGEQDFRELFF
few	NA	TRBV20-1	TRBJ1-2	TGCAGTGCTAGAGGACAGTCTAACTATGGCTACACCTTC	CSARGQSNYGYTF
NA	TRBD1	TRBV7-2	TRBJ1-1	TGTGCCAGCAGTCGAGAGAGTGGACAGGTAGCTTTCTTT	CASSRESGQVAFF
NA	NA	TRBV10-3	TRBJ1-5	TGTGCCAGCAACCCCGACCTTGGGAGCAATCAGCCCCAGCATTTT	CASNPDLGSNQPQHF
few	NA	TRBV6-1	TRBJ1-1	TGTGCCAGCAGTGAAGCGGGGGGGCGGACTGAAGCTTTCTTT	CASSEAGGRTEAFF
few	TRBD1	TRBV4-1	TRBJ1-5	TGCGCCAGCAGCCAAGATTTTGGGGACAGGGCGTTTGTTAAGCCCCAGCATTTT	CASSQDFGDRAFVKPQHF
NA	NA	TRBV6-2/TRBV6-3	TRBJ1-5	TGTGCCAGCAGTTACCTGCCCCCGCCAGGGGATCAGCCCCAGCATTTT	CASSYLPPPGDQPQHF
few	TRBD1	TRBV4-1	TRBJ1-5	TGCGCCAGCAGCCAAGATTTGGGGACGGGACAGCGCCGCAATCAGCCCCAGCATTTT	CASSQDLGTGQRRNQPQHF
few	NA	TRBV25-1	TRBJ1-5	TGTGCCAGCAGCGCTGGGGGGGAGGTCAGCAATCAGCCCCAGCATTTT	CASSAGGEVSNQPQHF
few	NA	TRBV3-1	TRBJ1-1	TGTGCCAGCAGCCAAGATTCTATCCGGAGGGGAAAAGGTGACACTGAAGCTTTCTTT	CASSQDSIRRGKGDTEAFF
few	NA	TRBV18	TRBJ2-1	TGTGCCAGCTCACCTACTAGGGACCATGAGCAGTTCTTC	CASSPTRDHEQFF
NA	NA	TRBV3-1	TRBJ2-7	TGTGCCAGCAGCCAAGTTGAGAGCTACAGGGCCGAGCAGTACTTC	CASSQVESYRAEQYF
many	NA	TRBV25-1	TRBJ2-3	TGTGCCAGCAGACTTCGGGATTGGGGCCTCCAGTATTTT	CASRLRDWGLQYF
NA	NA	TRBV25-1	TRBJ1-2	TGTGCCAGCAGTGAATCTCTGAGGAGAGGGAAGGGCTACACCTTC	CASSESLRRGKGYTF
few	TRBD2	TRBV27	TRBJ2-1	TGTGCCAGCAGTCCCACGGGGGCGGGGGGCTACAATGAGCAGTTCTTC	CASSPTGAGGYNEQFF
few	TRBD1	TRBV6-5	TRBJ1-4	TGTGCCAGCAGTCCCCAGGATGGGACAGTGAATGAAAAACTGTTTTTT	CASSPQDGTVNEKLFF
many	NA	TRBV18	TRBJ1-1	TGTGCCAGCTCACCGGCAGTGAACACTGAAGCTTTCTTT	CASSPAVNTEAFF
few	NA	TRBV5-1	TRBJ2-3	TGCGCCAGCAGGGCTGTGGACAAAAGCACAGATACGCAGTATTTT	CASRAVDKSTDTQYF
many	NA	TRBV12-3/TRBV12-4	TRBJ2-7	TGTGCCAGCAGCCCCCGGGACAACTCCTACGAGCAGTACTTC	CASSPRDNSYEQYF
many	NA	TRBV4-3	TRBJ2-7	TGCGCCAGCAGCCAGGACGGGATATCCTACGAGCAGTACTTC	CASSQDGISYEQYF
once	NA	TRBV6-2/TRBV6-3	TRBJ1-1	TGTGCCAGCAGGGAGGACAGATCAATTGGCGGGACTGAAGCTTTCTTT	CASREDRSIGGTEAFF
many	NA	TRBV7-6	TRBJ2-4	TGTGCCAGCAGCTTGACGGCTAATATAGCCAAAAACATTCAGTACTTC	CASSLTANIAKNIQYF
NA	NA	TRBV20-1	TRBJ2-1	TGCAGTGCTAGAGATTCGGTCCTCTCCTACAATGAGCAGTTCTTC	CSARDSVLSYNEQFF